These 27 T cell receptor beta chains were sequenced from one sample in a study of human thymus T cells. Data came from immunoSEQ multiplex PCR; TCRdb stores just in-frame clones and leaves some out. The sample includes about 78,000 clones, around 96% of them seen just once. Thymic samples were excised during corrective heart operations. Source material: thymus tissue. The receptors stem from a boy less than two years old with a congenital heart defect but otherwise immunologically healthy.

This clone was detected once. The chain has TRBV2 and TRBJ1-1; TRBD1 is a possible D gene (6 bases). V was shortened by 4 bases and J by 0 bases, with 15 bases between the two germline ends. The CDR3 is 16 amino acids. Germline values: CDR1 SNHLY, CDR2 FYNNEI. CDR3 residues: CASSGGLPPLNTEAFF. CDR3 coding DNA: TGTGCCAGCAGTGGGGGGCTCCCCCCCTTGAACACTGAAGCTTTCTTT.

The V gene is TRBV7-9, the J gene TRBJ2-7; 11 bases are a match to TRBD1. This CDR3 spans 16 amino acids. CDR1 is SEHNR and CDR2 is FQNEAQ in the germline V gene (reference sequence). J was trimmed by 5 bases and V by 4 bases; bases with no gene match: 10. The CDR3 region has the DNA TGTGCCAGCAGCTGCCCACCGGACAGGGGGCGCGACGAGCAGTACTTC. Encoded protein: CASSCPPDRGRDEQYF.

This chain uses TRBV2 with TRBJ2-3; tentative D call: TRBD1 (5 bases). CDR1 is SNHLY, CDR2 FYNNEI, per germline. Trimming took off 6 bases at V and 2 bases at J, with 9 bases between the two ends. The CDR3 extends over 13 amino acids. CDR3 sequence reads: CASRDIPTDTQYF. The DNA for the CDR3 is TGTGCCAGCAGGGACATACCCACAGATACGCAGTATTTT.

The chain has TRBV9 and TRBJ2-3, with D maybe TRBD2 (6 bases). The V gene's germline CDR1 is SGDLS and CDR2 YYNGEE. V was cut by 4 bases and J by 3 bases, with 12 bases left in between. CDR3 size: 14 residues. The CDR3 region is CASSPDGGTDTQYF. CDR3 sequence (DNA): TGTGCCAGCAGCCCCGATGGGGGGACAGATACGCAGTATTTT.

The J gene is TRBJ2-2, the V gene TRBV5-1, with no clear D. V was clipped by 4 bases and J by 5 bases, with 6 bases between them. CDR1 is SGHRS, CDR2 YFSETQ, per germline. The CDR3 is made up of 12 amino acids. CDR3 bases: TGCGCCAGCAGCAGGAGTACCGGGGAGCTGTTTTTT. Amino acid sequence: CASSRSTGELFF. The entire variable domain, with the rest obtained from reference TRBV5-1 and TRBJ2-2, is as follows: KAGVTQTPRYLIKTRGQQVTLSCSPISGHRSVSWYQQTPGQGLQFLFEYFSETQRNKGNFPGRFSGRQFSNSRSEMNVSTLELGDSALYLCASSRSTGELFFGEGSRLTVL.

The CDR3: CATSSPTWRNYGYTF. Written as DNA, the CDR3 is TGTGCCACCAGCAGTCCTACCTGGAGGAACTATGGCTACACCTTC. The chain joins TRBV15 to TRBJ1-2; D ambiguous. This CDR3 is built from 15 residues. V gave up 3 bases and J gave up 2 bases, with 13 bases separating them. Germline values: CDR1 LNHNV, CDR2 YYDKDF (reference sequence). Drawing the rest from reference TRBV15 and TRBJ1-2, the complete variable domain is DAMVIQNPRYQVTQFGKPVTLSCSQTLNHNVMYWYQQKSSQAPKLLFHYYDKDFNNEADTPDNFQSRRPNTSFCFLDIRSPGLGDTAMYLCATSSPTWRNYGYTFGSGTRLTVV.

The V and J genes are TRBV7-9 and TRBJ1-3; D remains ambiguous. The V gene lost 3 bases and the J gene lost 4 bases, with 10 bases spanning the gap. The CDR3 runs to 14 residues. Looked up from germline, CDR1 is SEHNR and CDR2 is FQNEAQ (reference sequence). In DNA form, the CDR3 reads TGTGCCAGCAGCTTCATCCAGCTAGGAAACACCATATATTTT. Translated: CASSFIQLGNTIYF.

The chain joins TRBV7-2 to TRBJ2-2, with a possible D match to TRBD2 (6 bases). The CDR3 is made up of 15 amino acids. With 3 bases removed from V and 1 base from J, the gap between germline ends came to 9 bases. Germline V gene sequence: CDR1 SGHTA, CDR2 FQGNSA. CDR3 residues: CASSFAGMNTGELFF. CDR3 nucleotides: TGTGCCAGCAGCTTTGCGGGAATGAACACCGGGGAGCTGTTTTTT.

This clone was seen only once. The chain links TRBV5-4 to TRBJ2-7, with D possibly matching TRBD2 (7 bases). V dropped 1 base and J dropped 6 bases, with 17 bases sitting between them. CDR3 size: 15 residues. Germline CDR1 reads SGHNT; CDR2 reads YYREEE (reference sequence). Here the CDR3 reads CASSLRAGAISEQYF. The CDR3 DNA reads TGTGCCAGCAGCTTGAGGGCGGGGGCCATATCCGAGCAGTACTTC. The variable domain in full, completed from reference TRBV5-4 and TRBJ2-7, reads ETGVTQSPTHLIKTRGQQVTLRCSSQSGHNTVSWYQQALGQGPQFIFQYYREEENGRGNFPPRFSGLQFPNYSSELNVNALELDDSALYLCASSLRAGAISEQYFGPGTRLTVT.

This clone appeared a single time. The V and J genes are TRBV7-2 and TRBJ2-7; TRBD2 matches 11 bases. The CDR3 loop spans 13 amino acids. The germline V gene encodes CDR1 SGHTA and CDR2 FQGNSA. The V and J ends lost 6 bases and 2 bases, in that order; junction bases with no gene match: 0. This chain's CDR3 is CASRTSGTYEQYF. The CDR3 coding sequence is TGTGCCAGCAGGACTAGCGGGACCTACGAGCAGTACTTC. Supplemented by reference TRBV7-2 and TRBJ2-7, the full variable domain reads GAGVSQSPSNKVTEKGKDVELRCDPISGHTALYWYRQSLGQGLEFLIYFQGNSAPDKSGLPSDRFSAERTGGSVSTLTIQRTQQEDSAVYLCASRTSGTYEQYFGPGTRLTVT.

The chain's CDR3 is CASSPRGQGSYEQYF. In nucleotides, the CDR3 is TGTGCCAGCAGCCCTCGGGGACAGGGATCCTACGAGCAGTACTTC. This sequence joins TRBV5-6 and TRBJ2-7, with TRBD1 identical over 9 bases. The ends lost 4 bases at V and 1 base at J; junction bases unmatched: 6. This CDR3 comprises 15 residues. Germline CDR1 SGHDT, CDR2 YYEEEE.

V gene TRBV19 combines with J gene TRBJ2-5; the match to TRBD2 covers 9 bases. J gave up 0 bases and V 5 bases, and 4 bases lay outside the gene matches. The CDR3 consists of 15 residues. Germline V gene lookup returns CDR1 LNHDA and CDR2 SQIVND (reference sequence). This CDR3 is CASSGTSQNQETQYF. CDR3 DNA sequence: TGTGCCAGTAGTGGGACTAGCCAGAACCAAGAGACCCAGTACTTC.

The genes are TRBV28 and TRBJ2-1, with D hard to call. V lost 6 bases to trimming and J lost 12 bases, with 15 bases between them. There are 12 residues in the CDR3. Looked up from germline, CDR1 is MDHEN and CDR2 is SYDVKM. CDR3 sequence reads: CASSDGEFGQFF. The CDR3 DNA sequence: TGTGCCAGCAGCGATGGGGAATTTGGGCAGTTCTTC. The variable domain in full, completed from reference TRBV28 and TRBJ2-1, reads DVKVTQSSRYLVKRTGEKVFLECVQDMDHENMFWYRQDPGLGLRLIYFSYDVKMKEKGDIPEGYSVSREKKERFSLILESASTNQTSMYLCASSDGEFGQFFGPGTRLTVL.

This chain connects TRBV10-3 to TRBJ2-7; D may correspond to TRBD1 or TRBD2 (5 bases each). Germline V lookup: CDR1 ENHRY, CDR2 SYGVKD. Between the trimmed V and J ends, which lost 0 bases and 3 bases, there was a span of 18 bases. This CDR3 has 17 amino acids. The CDR3 DNA reads as TGTGCCATCAGTGAGTCGAAAAGGGTACGGGGCCTCTACGAGCAGTACTTC. Translated, it gives CAISESKRVRGLYEQYF.

The V call is TRBV5-1, the J call TRBJ1-2; D ambiguous. Trimming removed 3 bases at V and 2 bases at J, with 11 bases between. The CDR3 contains 14 residues. CDR1 and CDR2 (germline): SGHRS, YFSETQ. The CDR3 is CASSSVRGNYGYTF. CDR3 DNA: TGCGCCAGCAGCTCGGTTCGGGGAAACTATGGCTACACCTTC.

This rearrangement joins TRBV4-3 to TRBJ1-2, with TRBD1 matching 7 bases. CDR1 LGHNA and CDR2 YSLEER come from the germline V gene. There are 15 residues in the CDR3. With 4 bases clipped from V and 0 bases from J, the junction kept 5 bases outside the gene matches. In DNA form, the CDR3 reads TGCGCCAGCAGCCCCCGACAGGGTTCTAACTATGGCTACACCTTC. It specifies CASSPRQGSNYGYTF.

The rearrangement links TRBV18 to TRBJ2-5; 9 bases agree with TRBD1. CDR1 is KGHSH, CDR2 LQKENI, per germline. The CDR3 runs 15 residues. With 6 bases clipped from V and 4 bases from J, the junction kept 9 bases outside the gene matches. The CDR3 loop reads CASSLQGARGETQYF. The DNA for the CDR3 is TGTGCCAGCTCCCTACAGGGGGCCAGGGGAGAGACCCAGTACTTC.

The chain has TRBV5-1 and TRBJ2-7; 9 nucleotides match TRBD1. The J segment lost 2 bases and the V segment lost 4 bases, leaving 10 bases of the junction unmatched. The CDR3 consists of 16 residues. In germline, CDR1 is SGHRS, CDR2 YFSETQ. CDR3 sequence reads: CASSQVGTGLTYEQYF. CDR3 bases: TGCGCCAGCAGCCAGGTAGGGACAGGGTTGACCTACGAGCAGTACTTC.

This chain connects TRBV28 to TRBJ2-7; a weak D match, TRBD1 (6 bases). Trimming pared 6 bases from V and 4 bases from J, leaving 37 bases between. The CDR3 runs to 21 residues. Germline V gene data show CDR1 as MDHEN and CDR2 as SYDVKM. CDR3 in DNA: TGTGCCAGCAGGGAACGTGGGGGCCCTGGTAGTGGGGGACCTAGGGTTTACGAGCAGTACTTC. Protein: CASRERGGPGSGGPRVYEQYF. The full variable domain, with the rest looked up from reference TRBV28 and TRBJ2-7, is DVKVTQSSRYLVKRTGEKVFLECVQDMDHENMFWYRQDPGLGLRLIYFSYDVKMKEKGDIPEGYSVSREKKERFSLILESASTNQTSMYLCASRERGGPGSGGPRVYEQYFGPGTRLTVT.

The chain joins TRBV7-8 to TRBJ1-5; possibly TRBD1 for D (6 bases). From germline, CDR1 is SGHVS and CDR2 FQNEAQ. The length of the CDR3 is 14 residues. V lost 3 bases and J lost 2, with 8 bases in between. The CDR3 here is CASSFSGGNQPQHF. In DNA, the CDR3 is TGTGCCAGCAGCTTTTCAGGGGGCAATCAGCCCCAGCATTTT.

The V gene is TRBV30, the J gene TRBJ2-4; the D gene is possibly TRBD1 (6 bases). Deletions cut 0 bases from V and 8 bases from J, with 23 bases between. This CDR3 comprises 17 residues. Germline V gives CDR1 GTSNPN, CDR2 SVGIG (reference sequence). As DNA, the CDR3 is TGTGCCTGGAGTGTAATCCGACAGGCCACACATCGGGACATTCAGTACTTC. It translates to CAWSVIRQATHRDIQYF.

The CDR3 reads CASSHKRGEYTDTQYF. In DNA form, the CDR3 reads TGTGCCAGCAGCCATAAGCGGGGGGAGTACACAGATACGCAGTATTTT. This rearrangement joins TRBV7-9 to TRBJ2-3, with TRBD2 matching over 9 bases. The V and J ends lost 5 bases and 2 bases, in that order; junction bases with no gene match: 8. In germline, CDR1 is SEHNR, CDR2 FQNEAQ (reference sequence). The CDR3 is 16 amino acids.

The chain combines TRBV4-1 with TRBJ2-3; 11 nucleotides line up with TRBD2. The CDR3 is 19 residues long. V gave up 0 bases and J gave up 1 base; unmatched junction bases: 9. Germline CDR1 and CDR2: MGHRA and YSYEKL. As DNA, the CDR3 is TGCGCCAGCAGCCAAGATGCGGGCCCGACTAGCGGGGGCACAGATACGCAGTATTTT. Protein sequence: CASSQDAGPTSGGTDTQYF.

The chain carries TRBV9 and TRBJ1-2; perhaps TRBD1 as D (5 bases). Germline V lookup: CDR1 SGDLS, CDR2 YYNGEE. V lost 0 bases to trimming and J lost 5 bases, with 14 bases between them. The CDR3 length is 15 residues. In DNA, the CDR3 is TGTGCCAGCAGCGTAGGGAGGGGCCCCACGTATGGCTACACCTTC. Protein product: CASSVGRGPTYGYTF. Using reference TRBV9 and TRBJ1-2 for the parts outside the CDR3, the full variable domain is DSGVTQTPKHLITATGQRVTLRCSPRSGDLSVYWYQQSLDQGLQFLIQYYNGEERAKGNILERFSAQQFPDLHSELNLSSLELGDSALYFCASSVGRGPTYGYTFGSGTRLTVV.

The rearrangement joins TRBV14 to TRBJ2-2; maybe TRBD2 (5 bases). CDR3 length equals 17 residues. The V gene's germline CDR1 is SGHDN and CDR2 FVKESK. The V gene lost 2 bases and the J gene lost 5 bases, with 18 bases spanning the gap. CDR3 nucleotides: TGTGCCAGCAGCCAACCGCGGGCCACTCCCGAGACCGGGGAGCTGTTTTTT. The encoded protein is CASSQPRATPETGELFF.

The rearrangement joins TRBV4-1 to TRBJ1-1; D unresolved. The germline CDR1 and CDR2 sequences are MGHRA and YSYEKL. The CDR3 has 15 amino acids. V lost 1 base and J lost 3, with 12 bases in between. In nucleotides, the CDR3 is TGCGCCAGCAGCCAAGCCCGCAGGATGGACACTGAAGCTTTCTTT. As protein: CASSQARRMDTEAFF.

The chain joins TRBV27 to TRBJ2-3; a possible D gene is TRBD1 (6 bases). This CDR3 comprises 17 residues. With 5 bases removed from V and 2 bases from J, the gap between germline ends came to 20 bases. Germline V gene sequence: CDR1 MNHEY, CDR2 SMNVEV (reference sequence). The CDR3 nucleotides read TGTGCCAGCAGTCCCCAAGGCAGGGACACAGACACAGATACGCAGTATTTT. Protein: CASSPQGRDTDTDTQYF.